This entry concerns a single T cell receptor (beta chain). The antigen remains unidentified. V lost 0 bases and J lost 0, with 16 bases in between. Germline CDR1 reads SGHNT; CDR2 reads YYREEE (reference sequence). This CDR3 region has 18 residues. The sample belongs to a study of cytomegalovirus exposure and HLA in healthy donors. Study-level findings and limits: An apparent linkage of common viral pathogens to several of the most significant clusters emerged in a later analysis.

The PCR contained 60 Vbeta and 13 Jbeta primers. Assay: immunoSEQ multiplex PCR; the TCRdb copy retains only in-frame clones and omits some. The top ten clones hold 0.55% to 0.85% of a sample with approximately 140,000 clones, 81% of them seen once. The chain is built from TRBV5-4 and TRBJ1-3; D gene unclear. The specimen was PBMCs. This receptor was obtained from a man between 18 and 29 years old in good health and CMV-seronegative. The CDR3 region is CASSLGLPAVSSGNTIYF. The CDR3 DNA sequence: TGTGCCAGCAGCTTGGGTCTACCTGCGGTGAGCTCTGGAAACACCATATATTTT.